The rows below give T cell receptor beta chains drawn from one sample of a study of human T cells and chemical hapten exposure. TCRdb recomputed calls from the RACE reads with MiXCR, one row per CDR3 protein. The sample contains around 150,000 distinct CDR3 sequences, roughly 15% of which appear only once. Sequencing used whole blood, obtained in connection with sensitization to the hapten diphenylcyclopropenone (DPC). These receptors all come from a woman in her twenties or thirties with alopecia areata. Some clones in this sample may be carry-over from other donors' samples. The CDR3 runs from the conserved cysteine through the conserved F or W. The order of the fields is J gene, V gene, CDR3 protein.

J: TRBJ2-1
V: TRBV6-2/TRBV6-3
CDR3: CASSSRRGTEIYNEQFF

J: TRBJ2-6
V: TRBV5-6
CDR3: CASSLDLASGANVLTF

J: TRBJ2-2
V: TRBV5-6
CDR3: CASSLVTPLAGGHTGELFF

J: TRBJ2-2
V: TRBV6-2/TRBV6-3
CDR3: CASRQEGNTGELFF

J: TRBJ2-3
V: TRBV29-1
CDR3: CSVEPRTGSADTQYF

J: TRBJ2-5
V: TRBV4-3
CDR3: CASSQELRGLGRETQYF

J: TRBJ2-2
V: TRBV4-2
CDR3: CASSQGGVYTGELFF

J: TRBJ2-6
V: TRBV11-3
CDR3: CASSLGGGANVLTF

J: TRBJ1-3
V: TRBV9
CDR3: CASSKDPNLTGNTIYF

J: TRBJ1-1
V: TRBV30
CDR3: CAWSAGPTEAFF

J: TRBJ2-3
V: TRBV29-1
CDR3: CSVGTNTDTQYF

J: TRBJ1-6
V: TRBV21-1
CDR3: CASSKGGDSPLHF

J: TRBJ2-5
V: TRBV24-1
CDR3: CATSDPGTEETQYF

J: TRBJ2-5
V: TRBV19
CDR3: CASSIGLAGGETQYF

J: TRBJ2-4
V: TRBV29-1
CDR3: CSVGGHGLAKNIQYF

J: TRBJ1-5
V: TRBV28
CDR3: CASSFLNNQPQHF

J: TRBJ1-3
V: TRBV10-3
CDR3: CAISVGPAPGNTIYF

J: TRBJ2-7
V: TRBV28
CDR3: CASSYDRTEQYF

J: TRBJ2-3
V: TRBV29-1
CDR3: CSVVLGDTQYF

J: TRBJ1-5
V: TRBV5-1
CDR3: CASSLEGGDQPQHF

J: TRBJ2-2
V: TRBV7-6
CDR3: CASSSLEAGELFF

J: TRBJ1-6
V: TRBV12-3/TRBV12-4
CDR3: CASSQSVGHAPLHF

J: TRBJ2-5
V: TRBV20-1
CDR3: CSARGQTGLQETQYF

J: TRBJ2-5
V: TRBV12-3/TRBV12-4
CDR3: CASSLIPGEAQYF

J: TRBJ2-5
V: TRBV6-6
CDR3: CASSYPTGQGQETQYF

J: TRBJ2-3
V: TRBV5-1
CDR3: CASSPPRADTQYF

J: TRBJ1-3
V: TRBV9
CDR3: CASSLRQGDGSGNTIYF

J: TRBJ2-7
V: TRBV20-1
CDR3: CSARVGTGWYEQYF

J: TRBJ1-2
V: TRBV7-9
CDR3: CASSLGSYGYTF